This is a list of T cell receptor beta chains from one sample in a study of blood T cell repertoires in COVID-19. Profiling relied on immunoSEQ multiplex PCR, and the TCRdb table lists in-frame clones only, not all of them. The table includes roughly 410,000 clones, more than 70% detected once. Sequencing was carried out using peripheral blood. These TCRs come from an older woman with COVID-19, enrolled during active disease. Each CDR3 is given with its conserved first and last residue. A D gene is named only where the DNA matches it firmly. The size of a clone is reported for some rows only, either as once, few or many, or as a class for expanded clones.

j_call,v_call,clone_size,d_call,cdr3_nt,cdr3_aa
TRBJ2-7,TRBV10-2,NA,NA,TGCGCCAGCAGTGAGTTGCCCGCGACAGGCCAGTACGAGCAGTACTTC,CASSELPATGQYEQYF
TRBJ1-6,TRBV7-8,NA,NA,TGTGCCAGCAGCAACCGGGAGGCAGGGGCTAATTCACCCCTCCACTTT,CASSNREAGANSPLHF
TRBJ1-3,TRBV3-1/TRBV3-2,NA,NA,TGTGCCAGCAGCCAAGATTTGAGGGGAAACACCATATATTTT,CASSQDLRGNTIYF
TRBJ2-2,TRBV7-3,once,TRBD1,TGTGCCAGCAGCCAAACTACAGGGGTAACCGGGGAGCTGTTTTTT,CASSQTTGVTGELFF
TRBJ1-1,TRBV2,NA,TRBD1,TGTGCCAGCAGGAGACAGGGCCCATCCATGAACACTGAAGCTTTCTTT,CASRRQGPSMNTEAFF
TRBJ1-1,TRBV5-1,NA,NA,TGCGCCAGCAGCTCGATGGGGCCTGAAGCTTTCTTT,CASSSMGPEAFF
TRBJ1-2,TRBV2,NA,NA,TGTGCCAGCAGTGATGACGGGCAGGGGCACTATGGCTACACCTTC,CASSDDGQGHYGYTF
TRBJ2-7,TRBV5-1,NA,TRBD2,TGCGCCAGCAGGGGGGGGTACGAGCAGTACTTC,CASRGGYEQYF
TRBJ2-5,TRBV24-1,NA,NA,TGTGCCACCAGTGATACCCGGGACACTACACAAGAGACCCAGTACTTC,CATSDTRDTTQETQYF
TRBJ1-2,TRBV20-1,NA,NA,TGCAGTGCTAGTGCCCGGGGGGCAAGCTATGGCTACACCTTC,CSASARGASYGYTF
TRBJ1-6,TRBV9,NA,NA,TGTGCCAGCAGCGCGACGGAGAATTCACCCCTCCACTTT,CASSATENSPLHF
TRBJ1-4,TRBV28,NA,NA,TGTGCCAGCACCAGACCGGGGGGGAGGGAAAAACTGTTTTTT,CASTRPGGREKLFF
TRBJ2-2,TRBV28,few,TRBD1,TGTGCCAGCAGGCCCGGGACAGGGTTATCCGGGGAGCTGTTTTTT,CASRPGTGLSGELFF
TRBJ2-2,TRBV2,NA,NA,TGTGCCCTCGGAGGGGACACCGGGGAGCTGTTTTTT,CALGGDTGELFF
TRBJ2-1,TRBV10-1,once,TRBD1,TGCGCCAGCAGTGAGTTAAACAGGGGTAATGAGCAGTTCTTC,CASSELNRGNEQFF
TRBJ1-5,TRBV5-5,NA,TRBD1,TGTGCCAGCAGCTCCGGGACAGGGTATCAGCCCCAGCATTTT,CASSSGTGYQPQHF
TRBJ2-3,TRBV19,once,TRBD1,TGTGCCAGTAGATGGACAGGGGGGGGCACAGATACGCAGTATTTT,CASRWTGGGTDTQYF
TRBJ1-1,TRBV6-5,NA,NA,TGTGCCAGCAGCCGAGAGGGACTCTTGAACACTGAAGCTTTCTTT,CASSREGLLNTEAFF
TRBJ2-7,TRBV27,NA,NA,TGTGCCAGCAGTTTATCGACCAGAGGAGCCTACGAGCAGTACTTC,CASSLSTRGAYEQYF
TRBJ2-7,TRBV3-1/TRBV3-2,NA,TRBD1,TGTGCCAGCATGCGACAGGGGGACTACGAGCAGTACTTC,CASMRQGDYEQYF
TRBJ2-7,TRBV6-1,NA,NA,TGTGCCAGCAGTCTCAAGATAGGAGGGCAGTACTTC,CASSLKIGGQYF
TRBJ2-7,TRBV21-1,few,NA,TGTGCCAGCAGCAAAGTGGCAGGACTATTCCTCAACGACGAGCAGTACTTC,CASSKVAGLFLNDEQYF
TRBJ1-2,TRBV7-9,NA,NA,TGTGCCAGCAGCCGGGGGGGTGTCTATGGCTACACCTTC,CASSRGGVYGYTF